A selection of T cell receptor beta chains follows, all from one sample in a study of technical replicates of blood from a few donors. TCRdb's copy holds only in-frame clones and misses some; the assay was immunoSEQ multiplex PCR. The table records almost 85,000 clones, around 97% of them present only once. Material for sequencing was T cells isolated from PBMCs. Receptor source: a human donor in good health. Both conserved end residues are part of each CDR3. A D gene is named only where the DNA matches it firmly. Expanded clones are given a class, and other clones once, few, many or no size at all.

cdr3_nt cdr3_aa clone_size d_call j_call v_call
TGTGCCAGCAGTTACGGCGTGGGAGGAGGCACAGATACGCAGTATTTT CASSYGVGGGTDTQYF once NA TRBJ2-3 TRBV6-5
TGTGCCAGCAGGACAGGGACTGAAAATTCACCCCTCCACTTT CASRTGTENSPLHF NA TRBD1 TRBJ1-6 TRBV2
TGTGCCAGCTCCTACGAGATATACAGCTATGGCTACACCTTC CASSYEIYSYGYTF NA NA TRBJ1-2 TRBV6-1
TGCGCCAGCAGCCAAGTGGGGCAAGGGCCTGGGGCCAACGTCCTGACTTTC CASSQVGQGPGANVLTF NA NA TRBJ2-6 TRBV4-1
TGCGCCAGCAGCTTGGCCCAGGGGAACATTTATTTGGGCACTGAAGCTTTCTTT CASSLAQGNIYLGTEAFF NA NA TRBJ1-1 TRBV5-1
TGTGCCAGCAGTGCGGAGGGTCCCCAGTTGGTCGGGGAGGCTTTCTTT CASSAEGPQLVGEAFF NA NA TRBJ1-1 TRBV2
TGTGCCAGCAGTTTCATGGGGCAGGGTCAGCCCCAGCATTTT CASSFMGQGQPQHF NA NA TRBJ1-5 TRBV27
TGCGCCAGCAGCGCCATAGGAGGACACGAGCAGTACTTC CASSAIGGHEQYF NA NA TRBJ2-7 TRBV10-2
TGTGCCAGCAGCCCCAAAGGGGGACAGCACAATGAGCAGTTCTTC CASSPKGGQHNEQFF NA TRBD1 TRBJ2-1 TRBV7-3
TGCAGCGTTGAAGATATTGGACTCTTGAACACTGAAGCTTTCTTT CSVEDIGLLNTEAFF NA NA TRBJ1-1 TRBV29-1
TGTGCCAGTAATCGTGGCACGATCTATGGCTACACCTTC CASNRGTIYGYTF NA NA TRBJ1-2 TRBV19
TGCGCCAGCGCCGGGATGGCAGCTGAGCAGTTCTTC CASAGMAAEQFF once NA TRBJ2-1 TRBV5-1
TGTGCCAGCAGCGGCAGGAGGCTCCAAACCAAAAAGCCGCCCTACAATGAGCAGTTCTTC CASSGRRLQTKKPPYNEQFF few NA TRBJ2-1 TRBV21-1
TGTGCCAGCAGTTCTACTAGCGGGAACCAAGAGACCCAGTACTTC CASSSTSGNQETQYF NA TRBD2 TRBJ2-5 TRBV28
TGTGCCAGCACTCGACAGGTCGACACTGAAGCTTTCTTT CASTRQVDTEAFF once NA TRBJ1-1 TRBV7-9
TGTGCCAGCAGTGAAGCGCCTCCCCCGGGGGTAAACTATGGCTACACCTTC CASSEAPPPGVNYGYTF NA NA TRBJ1-2 TRBV2
TGTGCCAGCAGCCAGACTACGGCCTACGAGCAGTACTTC CASSQTTAYEQYF NA NA TRBJ2-7 TRBV14
TGTGCCAGCTCGGAATCTGGGACAGGTGGTGAAAAACTGTTTTTT CASSESGTGGEKLFF NA TRBD1 TRBJ1-4 TRBV18
TGTGCCAGCAGCGACACGGCCCGAGGGGGCTACACCTTC CASSDTARGGYTF NA NA TRBJ1-2 TRBV7-9
TGTGCCAGCAGTGATAATCGGGGGGCTAATCAGCCCCAGCATTTT CASSDNRGANQPQHF NA NA TRBJ1-5 TRBV25-1
TGTGCCAGTAGTATTAGCTCTGGAAACACCATATATTTT CASSISSGNTIYF NA NA TRBJ1-3 TRBV19
TGCGCCAGCAGCTTTAGCCCTGCGACTGCTGGGTATGGCTACACCTTC CASSFSPATAGYGYTF NA NA TRBJ1-2 TRBV5-1